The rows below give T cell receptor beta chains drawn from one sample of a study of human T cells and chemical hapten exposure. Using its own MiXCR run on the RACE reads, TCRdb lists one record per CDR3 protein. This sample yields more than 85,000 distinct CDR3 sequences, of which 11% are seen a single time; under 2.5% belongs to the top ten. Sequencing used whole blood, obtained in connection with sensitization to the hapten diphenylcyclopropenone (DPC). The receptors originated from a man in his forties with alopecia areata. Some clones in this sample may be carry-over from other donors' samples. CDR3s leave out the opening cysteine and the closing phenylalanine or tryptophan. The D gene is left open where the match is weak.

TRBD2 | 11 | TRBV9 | ASSPMSSGEQY
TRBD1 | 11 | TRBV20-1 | SARKGAQTEAF
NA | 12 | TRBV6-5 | ASSSLAVRTEAF
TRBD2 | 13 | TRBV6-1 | ASSEEASGSYEQY
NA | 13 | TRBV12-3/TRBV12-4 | ASSGDQTDTDTQY
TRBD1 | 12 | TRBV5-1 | ASSEAGGSYEQY
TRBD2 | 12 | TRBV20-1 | SAPPASGQETQY
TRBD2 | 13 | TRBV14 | ASSRVSGRRDEQF
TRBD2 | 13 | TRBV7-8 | ASSVTSGRVGEQF
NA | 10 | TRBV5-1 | ASSLGKTEAF
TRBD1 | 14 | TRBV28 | ASSWADSGQKETQY
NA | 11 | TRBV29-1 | SVGGPGPDTQY
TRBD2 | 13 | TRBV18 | ASSPSQREQETQY
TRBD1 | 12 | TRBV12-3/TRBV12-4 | ASSPRTGGGELF
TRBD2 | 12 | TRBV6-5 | ASRGLAEQETQY
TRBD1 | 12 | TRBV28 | AIKPGGGENIQY
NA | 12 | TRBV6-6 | ASSYGAVSYEQY
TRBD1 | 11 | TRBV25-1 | ASGYRDSATQY
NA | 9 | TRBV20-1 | SAPTGYEQY
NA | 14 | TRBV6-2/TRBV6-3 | ASSYSPGSGANVLT
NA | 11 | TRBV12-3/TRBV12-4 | ASSWGPQETQY
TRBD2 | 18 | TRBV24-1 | ATSPQSGSSGRLNTGELF
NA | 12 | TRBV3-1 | ASSRDDSYNEQF
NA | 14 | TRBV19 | ASSIAYGSLYNEQF
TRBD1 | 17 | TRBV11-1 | ASSLGGRQGASGANVLT
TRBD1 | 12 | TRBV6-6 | ASSWTGPQETQY
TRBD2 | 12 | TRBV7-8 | ASSSLAGVLELF
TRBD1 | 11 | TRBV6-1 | ASRTGQNNEQF
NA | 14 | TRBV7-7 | ASSLAAGRGTDTQY
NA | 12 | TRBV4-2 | ASRSSGTDNEQF
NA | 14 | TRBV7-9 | ASSLAGRGYVNEQF
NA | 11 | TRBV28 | ASNREVPGELF
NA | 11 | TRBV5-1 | ASSLQSTDTQY
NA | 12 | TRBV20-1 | SVPRVGGNNEQF
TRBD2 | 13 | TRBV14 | ASSQGASGRYEQY